This T cell receptor beta chain was recovered during a study of OX40 agonist ivuxolimab in advanced cancers. Study information: Approximately 40% of patients had received prior checkpoint inhibitor therapy. General study findings and limits: Expanded clones were, on average, more numerous among CD8+ T cells than CD4+. At 0.1 to 3.0 mg/kg and by week 6, clonal expansion occurred in CD4+ and CD8+ blood T cells.

If patients had autoimmune disease history or systemic immunosuppression, they were excluded. As concerns this clone: Antigen specificity is unknown.

Clones were read by immunoSEQ multiplex PCR, and TCRdb kept only the in-frame ones, dropping some. The sample includes about 81,000 clones, more than 75% seen only once; the top ten take around 0.5%. Germline CDR1 MGHRA, CDR2 YSYEKL. The CDR3 extends over 15 amino acids. V lost 0 bases, J lost 5 bases, and 10 bases lay in between. The origin of this receptor is an adult with an advanced solid tumor such as melanoma, head and neck, liver or kidney cancer. V usage is TRBV4-1 and J usage is TRBJ1-4, with D uncertain. The specimen comprised CD4+ or CD8+ T cells sorted from blood, sampled in a trial of the OX40 agonist ivuxolimab. This CDR3 is CASSQDWPGNEKLFF. As DNA, the CDR3 is TGCGCCAGCAGCCAAGATTGGCCAGGAAATGAAAAACTGTTTTTT.